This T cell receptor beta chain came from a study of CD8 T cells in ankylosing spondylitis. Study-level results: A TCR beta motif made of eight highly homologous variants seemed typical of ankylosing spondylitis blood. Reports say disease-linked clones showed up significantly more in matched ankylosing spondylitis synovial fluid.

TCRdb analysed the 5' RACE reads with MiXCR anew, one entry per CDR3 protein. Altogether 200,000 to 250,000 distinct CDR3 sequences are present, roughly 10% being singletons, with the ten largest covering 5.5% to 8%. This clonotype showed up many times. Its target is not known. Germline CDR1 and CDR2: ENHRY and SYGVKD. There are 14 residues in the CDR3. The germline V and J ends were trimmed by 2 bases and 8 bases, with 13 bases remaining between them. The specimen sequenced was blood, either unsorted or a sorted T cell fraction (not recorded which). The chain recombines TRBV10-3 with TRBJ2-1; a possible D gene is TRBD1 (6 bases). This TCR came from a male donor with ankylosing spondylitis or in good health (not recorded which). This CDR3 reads CAISEGRGTDEQFF. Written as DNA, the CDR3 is TGTGCCATCAGTGAGGGCAGGGGTACCGATGAGCAGTTCTTC.